The clone carrying this T cell receptor beta chain appeared once. The data belong to a study of blood T cell repertoires in COVID-19. As for the study in general: Sources were T cells, B-cell-depleted T cells, or PBMCs; the material itself was cDNA or gDNA.

Authors' analysis steps: The authors estimated nucleated cell counts from reference gene primer amplification. Clones were sequenced by immunoSEQ multiplex PCR, and TCRdb holds only the in-frame ones, with some missing. That table supplies the V and J calls and clone size; D and trimming were determined from the DNA. Of about 59,000 clones in the sample, roughly nine tenths were seen once. V was trimmed by 8 bases and J by 7 bases, leaving 15 bases between them. The CDR3 is 13 residues long. The specimen was peripheral blood. The V and J genes are TRBV12-3 or TRBV12-4 and TRBJ1-5, with TRBD1 as a possible D gene (5 bases). This sequence was found in an elderly man in a cohort sampled during active COVID-19. Here the CDR3 DNA reads TGTGCCAGCCGCCAGGGAATAGGACAGCCCCAGCATTTT. Protein: CASRQGIGQPQHF.